These 8 T cell receptor beta chains were sequenced from one sample in a study of OX40 agonist ivuxolimab in advanced cancers. Generated by immunoSEQ multiplex PCR, the TCRdb table keeps only in-frame clones and is missing some. Altogether tens of thousands of clones are present, about 91% being singletons, with the ten largest covering 9.5% to 15%. The sample consisted of CD4+ or CD8+ T cells sorted from blood, taken in a trial of the OX40 agonist ivuxolimab. Receptor source: an adult with an advanced solid tumor such as melanoma, head and neck, liver or kidney cancer.

The rearrangement links TRBV6-1 to TRBJ2-7; D unclear. Germline values: CDR1 MNHNS, CDR2 SASEGT. Trimming cost V 1 base and J 8 bases, with 9 bases left between them. The CDR3 consists of 12 residues. The CDR3 loop reads CASSEDGRKQYF. The CDR3 DNA sequence: TGTGCCAGCAGTGAAGACGGCCGCAAGCAGTACTTC.

The J gene is TRBJ2-1, the V gene TRBV27; D is perhaps TRBD1 (5 bases). V was pared by 8 bases and J by 7 bases, with 15 bases between. Germline CDR1 is MNHEY and CDR2 is SMNVEV (reference sequence). The CDR3 contains 13 residues. CDR3 DNA: TGTGCCAGCTCCCCGCAGGGCGTGAATGAGCAGTTCTTC. As protein: CASSPQGVNEQFF.

V usage is TRBV5-6 and J usage is TRBJ2-7; 8 bases agree with TRBD1. The CDR3 covers 14 residues. Germline V gene lookup returns CDR1 SGHDT and CDR2 YYEEEE. J was trimmed by 6 bases and V by 3 bases; bases with no gene match: 8. The CDR3 region is CASSSWTGLVEQYF. CDR3 sequence (DNA): TGTGCCAGCAGCTCGTGGACAGGGCTTGTCGAGCAGTACTTC.

J is TRBJ2-2 and V is TRBV28; D is unresolved. Germline assignment: CDR1 MDHEN and CDR2 SYDVKM. This CDR3 spans 12 amino acids. Trimming pared 7 bases from V and 7 bases from J, leaving 10 bases between. As DNA, the CDR3 is TGTGCCAGCAATTATGCGAGCGGGGAGCTGTTTTTT. Residues: CASNYASGELFF.

The chain carries TRBV25-1 and TRBJ1-1; no firm D call. The CDR3 loop spans 13 amino acids. The V end lost 6 bases, the J end lost 5 bases, and 13 bases lay between the germline ends. Germline V gene sequence: CDR1 MGHDK, CDR2 SYGVNS. The DNA for the CDR3 is TGTGCCAGCAGGTCCCAACGAGGGACTGAAGCTTTCTTT. Translating it yields CASRSQRGTEAFF.

The chain is built from TRBV6-5 and TRBJ1-2; tentatively, D is TRBD1 (6 bases). V lost 1 base, J lost 6 bases, and 9 bases lay in between. In germline, CDR1 is MNHEY, CDR2 SVGAGI. There are 13 residues in the CDR3. CDR3 nucleotide sequence: TGTGCCAGCAGTTACTGGGGGGCGGATGGCTACACCTTC. It yields the protein CASSYWGADGYTF.

The gene calls are TRBV27 and TRBJ2-1; D is unresolved. CDR3 size: 12 residues. The germline V and J ends were trimmed by 0 bases and 9 bases, with 6 bases remaining between them. CDR1 is MNHEY and CDR2 is SMNVEV in the germline V gene (reference sequence). CDR3 region: CASSLSPGEQFF. CDR3 DNA sequence: TGTGCCAGCAGTTTATCCCCCGGTGAGCAGTTCTTC.

The chain combines TRBV7-5 with TRBJ2-4; whether TRBD1, the table's D call, matches the DNA was not checked. TRBV7-5 represents a pseudogene. There are 14 residues in the CDR3. The CDR3 loop reads CVRSLKGTLNIQYF. In nucleotides, the CDR3 is TGTGTCAGAAGCTTAAAGGGGACACTGAACATTCAGTACTTC.